Here is one TCR beta chain with its context. Its antigen remains unknown. The source of the sample is a study of T cell responses to AZD1222 COVID-19 vaccine. Sequencing was performed with immunoSEQ multiplex PCR; in TCRdb, only in-frame clones are kept and a portion is missing. The sample has roughly 100,000 clones; roughly 84% are singletons. Study conclusions and caveats: Most donors were white British and more were female, and clonal diversity was possibly underestimated. There were repertoire samples only from the period after the peak T cell response. Close to half of all spike-specific TCRs reportedly target regions of the variants that are unmutated.

Trimming shortened V by 5 bases and J by 2 bases, and 5 bases separated the two germline ends. Looked up from germline, CDR1 is MNHEY and CDR2 is SVGEGT. The CDR3 sequence is 12 residues long. The chain joins TRBV6-2 or TRBV6-3 to TRBJ2-3; D gene ambiguous. The sequencing used peripheral blood, collected on day 0 of AZD1222 vaccination. The TCR originated in an adult in good health. CDR3 amino acids: CASSGVTDTQYF. CDR3 DNA sequence: TGTGCCAGCAGTGGAGTCACAGATACGCAGTATTTT.